The clone carrying this T cell receptor (beta chain) has just a few counts. Its antigen remains unknown. This specimen belongs to a study of vaccination and CD4 T cells after COVID-19. Study outcomes and limitations: Median SARS-CoV-2-reactive clonotype numbers went up from roughly 19 to 38, but not significantly.

The Oncomine TCR Beta short-read assay was applied to DNA of cultured CD4+ T cells. TCRdb re-analysed the PCR reads in MiXCR, keeping a single row per CDR3 protein. The sample includes 15,000 to 16,000 distinct CDR3 sequences, more than 45% of them seen just once. The length of the CDR3 is 14 residues. Per germline, CDR1 SEHNR and CDR2 FQNEAQ (reference sequence). V dropped 2 bases and J dropped 8 bases, with 15 bases sitting between them. Treatment indicated: roughly 10-day PBMC culture with coronavirus spike peptide pools or control peptides (ViraFEST assay). J is TRBJ1-2 and V is TRBV7-9; D not resolved. Sequenced: CD4+ T cells from blood, cultured in vitro. The clonotype comes from a human donor who had recovered from COVID-19. The CDR3 loop is CASSLTGRRNGYTF. CDR3 in DNA: TGTGCCAGCAGCTTAACGGGTCGCAGGAACGGCTACACCTTC.